This T cell receptor beta chain stems from a study of post-analysis software for immune sequencing data. Tagging with unique molecular identifiers was a feature of the TCR beta cDNA libraries. TCRdb analysed the PCR reads with MiXCR anew, one entry per CDR3 protein. The sample records roughly 870,000 distinct CDR3 sequences, approximately 53% being singletons. The receptor was isolated from a girl under 18 with multiple sclerosis. The sequencing sample was made of blood.

CDR3 nucleotide sequence: TGTGCCAGCAGCTTGGCGGGACAGGGGCATGGCTACACCTTC. Its translation is CASSLAGQGHGYTF. This rearrangement joins TRBV5-6 to TRBJ1-2; 10 positions agree with TRBD1. This CDR3 is built from 14 residues. In germline, CDR1 is SGHDT, CDR2 YYEEEE. Trimming cost V 0 bases and J 6 bases; bases outside gene matches: 2.